This T cell receptor (beta chain) derives from a study of control samples from healthy donors and cancer patients. Germline CDR1 is SGHRS and CDR2 is YFSETQ. The length of the CDR3 is 16 residues. Trimming took 5 bases from V and 6 from J; bases not matched to a gene: 12. The method was immunoSEQ multiplex PCR; TCRdb's version includes in-frame clones alone and lacks a portion of them. Found here are around 200,000 clones, about 93% of them singletons; the top ten hold over 1.1%. Sequencing was performed on blood. The sequence came from a man aged 18 to 30 in good health. The gene calls are TRBV5-1 and TRBJ1-1, with 11 bases matching TRBD1. The CDR3 DNA reads as TGCGCCAGCAGTAACGTCATTCCGGGACAGGGGGCTGAAGCTTTCTTT. Its translation is CASSNVIPGQGAEAFF.